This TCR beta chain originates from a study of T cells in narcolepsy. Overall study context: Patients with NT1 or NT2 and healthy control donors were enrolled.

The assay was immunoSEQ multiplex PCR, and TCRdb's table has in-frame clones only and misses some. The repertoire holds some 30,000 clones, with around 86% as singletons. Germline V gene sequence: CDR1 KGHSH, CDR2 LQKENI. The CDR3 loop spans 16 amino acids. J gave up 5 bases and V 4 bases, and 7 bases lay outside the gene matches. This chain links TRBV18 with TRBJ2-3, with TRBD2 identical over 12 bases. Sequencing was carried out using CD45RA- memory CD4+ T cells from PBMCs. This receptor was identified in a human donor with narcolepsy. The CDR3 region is CASSLRSSGGEDTQYF. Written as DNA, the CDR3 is TGTGCCAGCTCACTCCGTTCTAGCGGGGGGGAAGATACGCAGTATTTT.